A selection of T cell receptor beta chains follows, all from one sample in a study of T-cell reconstitution after alpha-beta-depleted transplantation in children. Using its own MiXCR run on the PCR reads, TCRdb lists one record per CDR3 protein. The profile covers some 490,000 distinct CDR3 sequences, with around an eighth appearing a single time and under 7% taken by the ten largest. The input for sequencing was PBMCs from the stem cell graft donor, taken from the stem cell graft. The receptor set was obtained from a human donor who donated a stem cell graft to a child with combined immunodeficiency. Both conserved end residues are part of each CDR3. A D gene is named only where the DNA matches it firmly. Clone size, where shown, is once, few, many, or a class for clones that have expanded.

CDR3 protein: CSARERGAVNTGELFF
CDR3 DNA: TGCAGTGCTAGAGAAAGAGGGGCAGTGAACACCGGGGAGCTGTTTTTT
D gene: -
J gene: TRBJ2-2
clone size: many
V gene: TRBV20-1
CDR3 length: 16

CDR3 protein: CASSSFLATGELFF
CDR3 DNA: TGTGCCAGCAGCTCCTTCTTAGCCACCGGGGAGCTGTTTTTT
D gene: -
J gene: TRBJ2-2
clone size: many
V gene: TRBV12-3/TRBV12-4
CDR3 length: 14

CDR3 protein: CASKRGGGDEQFF
CDR3 DNA: TGTGCCAGCAAGCGGGGGGGCGGGGATGAGCAGTTCTTC
D gene: TRBD2
J gene: TRBJ2-1
clone size: many
V gene: TRBV12-3/TRBV12-4
CDR3 length: 13

CDR3 protein: CASSSGGWNQPQHF
CDR3 DNA: TGTGCCAGCTCTTCGGGGGGCTGGAATCAGCCCCAGCATTTT
D gene: -
J gene: TRBJ1-5
clone size: few
V gene: TRBV7-9
CDR3 length: 14

CDR3 protein: CSRKGGRGSTEQFF
CDR3 DNA: TGCAGTCGGAAAGGGGGCCGGGGGTCCACTGAGCAGTTCTTC
D gene: -
J gene: TRBJ2-1
clone size: few
V gene: TRBV20-1
CDR3 length: 14

CDR3 protein: CASSQDQGAGGTYEQYF
CDR3 DNA: TGCGCCAGCAGCCAAGATCAGGGAGCGGGAGGAACCTACGAGCAGTACTTC
D gene: TRBD2
J gene: TRBJ2-7
clone size: many
V gene: TRBV4-3
CDR3 length: 17

CDR3 protein: CASSLEPAGRGEQYF
CDR3 DNA: TGTGCCAGCAGCTTAGAGCCAGCGGGCAGGGGGGAGCAGTACTTC
D gene: -
J gene: TRBJ2-7
clone size: -
V gene: TRBV7-9
CDR3 length: 15

CDR3 protein: CASSPSRGLAGTYEQYF
CDR3 DNA: TGTGCCAGCAGTCCCAGCCGGGGACTAGCGGGAACCTACGAGCAGTACTTC
D gene: TRBD2
J gene: TRBJ2-7
clone size: -
V gene: TRBV12-3/TRBV12-4
CDR3 length: 17

CDR3 protein: CASSPRGSRGTGELFF
CDR3 DNA: TGTGCCAGCAGCCCACGAGGGAGCCGGGGGACCGGGGAGCTGTTTTTT
D gene: -
J gene: TRBJ2-2
clone size: -
V gene: TRBV11-1
CDR3 length: 16

CDR3 protein: CASSPGTSYGYTF
CDR3 DNA: TGTGCCAGCAGCCCGGGGACATCCTATGGCTACACCTTC
D gene: -
J gene: TRBJ1-2
clone size: many
V gene: TRBV9
CDR3 length: 13

CDR3 protein: CASSVGGSLNIQYF
CDR3 DNA: TGTGCCAGCAGCGTAGGAGGGTCTTTGAACATTCAGTACTTC
D gene: -
J gene: TRBJ2-4
clone size: few
V gene: TRBV9
CDR3 length: 14

CDR3 protein: CASSPRDRVGNEQFF
CDR3 DNA: TGTGCCAGCTCACCCCGGGACAGGGTGGGCAATGAGCAGTTCTTC
D gene: TRBD1
J gene: TRBJ2-1
clone size: once
V gene: TRBV18
CDR3 length: 15

CDR3 protein: CSARDGRLAQYNEQFF
CDR3 DNA: TGCAGTGCTAGAGATGGGCGGCTAGCGCAATACAATGAGCAGTTCTTC
D gene: -
J gene: TRBJ2-1
clone size: -
V gene: TRBV20-1
CDR3 length: 16

CDR3 protein: CASTQLAGPYNEQFF
CDR3 DNA: TGTGCCAGCACACAACTCGCTGGCCCTTACAATGAGCAGTTCTTC
D gene: -
J gene: TRBJ2-1
clone size: few
V gene: TRBV6-1
CDR3 length: 15

CDR3 protein: CSAMPGTGGFTLRPTGPETQYF
CDR3 DNA: TGCAGTGCTATGCCCGGGACAGGGGGCTTTACGCTTCGTCCTACCGGGCCGGAGACCCAGTACTTC
D gene: TRBD1
J gene: TRBJ2-5
clone size: -
V gene: TRBV20-1
CDR3 length: 22

CDR3 protein: CASSQRDRQNTEAFF
CDR3 DNA: TGTGCCAGCAGCCAACGGGACAGACAGAACACTGAAGCTTTCTTT
D gene: TRBD1
J gene: TRBJ1-1
clone size: many
V gene: TRBV3-1
CDR3 length: 15

CDR3 protein: CASSLTGIYEQYF
CDR3 DNA: TGTGCCAGCAGCTTAACAGGGATCTACGAGCAGTACTTC
D gene: -
J gene: TRBJ2-7
clone size: -
V gene: TRBV7-6
CDR3 length: 13

CDR3 protein: CASSQVNSNTGELFF
CDR3 DNA: TGTGCCAGCAGCCAAGTGAATAGTAACACCGGGGAGCTGTTTTTT
D gene: -
J gene: TRBJ2-2
clone size: -
V gene: TRBV4-2
CDR3 length: 15

CDR3 protein: CASSDSGYSSYNEQFF
CDR3 DNA: TGTGCCAGCAGTGACTCAGGGTACAGCTCCTACAATGAGCAGTTCTTC
D gene: -
J gene: TRBJ2-1
clone size: many
V gene: TRBV6-4
CDR3 length: 16

CDR3 protein: CATSRGEVWNTEAFF
CDR3 DNA: TGTGCCACCAGCAGAGGGGAGGTATGGAACACTGAAGCTTTCTTT
D gene: -
J gene: TRBJ1-1
clone size: many
V gene: TRBV15
CDR3 length: 15

CDR3 protein: CSVEEGPRDTEAFF
CDR3 DNA: TGCAGCGTTGAAGAGGGGCCAAGAGACACTGAAGCTTTCTTT
D gene: -
J gene: TRBJ1-1
clone size: few
V gene: TRBV29-1
CDR3 length: 14

CDR3 protein: CASSLGYRDPRHF
CDR3 DNA: TGTGCCAGCAGCTTAGGCTACCGGGACCCGCGGCATTTT
D gene: -
J gene: TRBJ1-5
clone size: -
V gene: TRBV7-9
CDR3 length: 13

CDR3 protein: CSAEGQLNYGYTF
CDR3 DNA: TGCAGCGCCGAGGGACAGCTCAACTATGGCTACACCTTC
D gene: TRBD1
J gene: TRBJ1-2
clone size: -
V gene: TRBV29-1
CDR3 length: 13

CDR3 protein: CASSLSPRGIRAPLRF
CDR3 DNA: TGTGCCAGCAGTTTATCGCCCCGGGGCATAAGGGCACCCCTCCGCTTT
D gene: -
J gene: TRBJ1-6
clone size: -
V gene: TRBV27
CDR3 length: 16

CDR3 protein: CASSQGTGRGLADHEQYF
CDR3 DNA: TGTGCCAGCAGCCAAGGGACAGGAAGGGGACTAGCGGACCACGAGCAGTACTTC
D gene: TRBD2
J gene: TRBJ2-7
clone size: -
V gene: TRBV3-1
CDR3 length: 18

CDR3 protein: CASSEFGSSYEQYF
CDR3 DNA: TGTGCCAGCAGTGAATTTGGCAGCTCCTACGAGCAGTACTTC
D gene: -
J gene: TRBJ2-7
clone size: many
V gene: TRBV25-1
CDR3 length: 14